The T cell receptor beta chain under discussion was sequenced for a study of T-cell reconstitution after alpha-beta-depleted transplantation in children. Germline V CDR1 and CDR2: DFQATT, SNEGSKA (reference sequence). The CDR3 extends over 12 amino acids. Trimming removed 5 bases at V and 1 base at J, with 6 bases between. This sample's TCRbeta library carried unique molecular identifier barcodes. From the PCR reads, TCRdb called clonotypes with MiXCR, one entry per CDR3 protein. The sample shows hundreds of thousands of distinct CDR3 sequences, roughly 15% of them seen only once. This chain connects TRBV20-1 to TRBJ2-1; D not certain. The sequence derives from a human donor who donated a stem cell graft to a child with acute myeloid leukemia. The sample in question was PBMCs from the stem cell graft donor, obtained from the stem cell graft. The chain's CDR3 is CSALESYNEQFF. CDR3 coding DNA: TGCAGTGCTTTGGAGTCCTACAATGAGCAGTTCTTC.